A selection of T cell receptor beta chains follows, all from one sample in a study of post-analysis software for immune sequencing data. TCRdb processed the PCR reads anew with MiXCR; each CDR3 protein has one entry. Of roughly 870,000 distinct CDR3 sequences in the sample, under 70% were seen once. Sequencing was performed on blood. The receptors were sampled from a girl aged 5-17 years with multiple sclerosis. Each CDR3 is given with its conserved first and last residue. A D gene is named only where the DNA matches it firmly. Size tells how often a clone was seen (once, few, many) or the class of an expanded clone, and some rows leave it out.

d_gene	abundance	v_gene	j_gene	CDR3aa	CDR3nt
TRBD2	.	TRBV10-2	TRBJ2-3	CASSEPAGGDTQYF	TGCGCCAGCAGTGAGCCGGCGGGGGGGGATACGCAGTATTTT
.	few	TRBV5-6	TRBJ2-7	CASSPISGDGQYF	TGTGCCAGCAGCCCAATTTCAGGGGACGGGCAGTACTTC
TRBD2	few	TRBV3-1	TRBJ2-7	CASSRRLAGFEQYF	TGTGCCAGCAGCCGCAGACTAGCGGGTTTCGAGCAGTACTTC
TRBD1	.	TRBV29-1	TRBJ1-1	CSVEEGALLEAFF	TGCAGCGTTGAGGAGGGGGCCCTCCTTGAAGCTTTCTTT
.	.	TRBV11-3	TRBJ1-2	CASSYPRLDGYTF	TGTGCCAGCAGCTACCCACGTCTTGATGGCTACACCTTC
TRBD1	.	TRBV7-3	TRBJ2-7	CASSAGGQGAREQYF	TGTGCCAGCAGCGCCGGAGGACAGGGTGCCCGCGAGCAGTACTTC
TRBD2	.	TRBV5-1	TRBJ2-1	CASSRGEEQFF	TGCGCCAGCAGCCGGGGGGAAGAGCAGTTCTTC
.	.	TRBV19	TRBJ2-5	CASGVVPGAQETQYF	TGTGCCAGTGGTGTCGTTCCCGGGGCTCAAGAGACCCAGTACTTC
TRBD1	few	TRBV6-5	TRBJ2-3	CASSYLPTGGITDTQYF	TGTGCCAGCAGTTACCTCCCGACAGGGGGGATCACAGATACGCAGTATTTT
.	once	TRBV30	TRBJ1-1	CAWRRDMNTEAFF	TGTGCCTGGCGAAGAGACATGAACACTGAAGCTTTCTTT
.	.	TRBV28	TRBJ1-1	CASSLLTDGTEAFF	TGTGCCAGCAGTTTATTGACGGACGGGACTGAAGCTTTCTTT
TRBD1	few	TRBV7-2	TRBJ1-6	CASSDRAHYNSPLHF	TGTGCCAGCAGCGACAGGGCTCATTATAATTCACCCCTCCACTTT